This T cell receptor beta chain came from a study of blood T cell repertoires in COVID-19. Background on the study: Sites across the United States, Italy and Spain contributed samples from acute and convalescent COVID-19.

This clone was detected only a few times. This table comes from immunoSEQ multiplex PCR, and its TCRdb copy is limited to in-frame clones, with some not included. The data contain about 170,000 clones, around 90% of them singletons. The sequenced sample was peripheral blood. The source is a man aged 45-65 years who had recovered from COVID-19.

CDR3 sequence: CASRPRDRANEQYF. CDR3 bases: TGTGCCAGTAGACCCCGGGACAGGGCAAACGAGCAGTACTTC. The gene calls are TRBV19 and TRBJ2-7; 9 nucleotides agree with TRBD1. V was pared by 6 bases and J by 5 bases, with 8 bases of the junction left unmatched. This CDR3 comprises 14 residues. The germline V gene encodes CDR1 LNHDA and CDR2 SQIVND (reference sequence). Combining the CDR3 with reference TRBV19 and TRBJ2-7 gives the whole variable domain DGGITQSPKYLFRKEGQNVTLSCEQNLNHDAMYWYRQDPGQGLRLIYYSQIVNDFQKGDIAEGYSVSREKKESFPLTVTSAQKNPTAFYLCASRPRDRANEQYFGPGTRLTVT.